The 12 T cell receptor beta chains below all came from one sample that was sequenced in a study of T cells in Graves' hyperthyroidism and ophthalmopathy. Regions amplified from RNA transcripts were the TCR beta CDR3 regions. HTBI primers were employed in a first-round RT-PCR of the TCR CDR3. TCRdb analysed the multiplex PCR reads with MiXCR anew, one entry per CDR3 protein. The table shows 370,000 or so distinct CDR3 sequences, with about a sixth occurring only once. Input material: blood. Receptors were obtained from a woman between 18 and 29 years old with Graves' hyperthyroidism that later progressed to Graves' ophthalmopathy.

This clonotype was picked up many times. This chain links TRBV28 with TRBJ2-3, with TRBD2 identical over 9 bases. V dropped 2 bases and J dropped 0; count of bases not matched to a gene: 6. The CDR3 consists of 17 residues. In germline, CDR1 is MDHEN, CDR2 SYDVKM. CDR3 bases: TGTGCCAGCAGTTTACCTCCTAGCGGGACTAGCACAGATACGCAGTATTTT. It encodes CASSLPPSGTSTDTQYF.

There are many counts of this clonotype. The gene calls are TRBV7-2 and TRBJ2-3; 14 positions match TRBD2. This CDR3 comprises 18 residues. Germline CDR1 reads SGHTA; CDR2 reads FQGNSA. Trimming took 2 bases from V and 3 from J; bases not matched to a gene: 7. This CDR3 reads CASSLRLAGGPGTDTQYF. Here the CDR3 DNA reads TGTGCCAGCAGCTTACGACTAGCGGGAGGGCCCGGGACAGATACGCAGTATTTT.

At least ten counts were recorded for this clonotype. The chain is built from TRBV3-1 and TRBJ1-5, with D uncertain. The V and J ends lost 3 bases and 7 bases respectively, with 22 bases between them. The CDR3 is 17 residues long. Germline V gene sequence: CDR1 LGHDT, CDR2 YNNKEL (reference sequence). For the CDR3, the DNA is TGTGCCAGCAGCCACTCCTCTCTCTCAGAGATAATCCAGCCCCAGCATTTT. As protein: CASSHSSLSEIIQPQHF.

In this sample, this clonotype turned up a few times. The chain employs TRBV7-8 and TRBJ1-6; 11 bases match TRBD1. CDR1 and CDR2 from the germline V gene are SGHVS and FQNEAQ. The V and J ends lost 5 bases and 7 bases, in that order; junction bases with no gene match: 4. The CDR3 has 15 amino acids. CDR3 in DNA: TGTGCCAGCAGCACCGGGACAGGGGGGAATTCACCCCTCCACTTT. It encodes CASSTGTGGNSPLHF. Together with reference TRBV7-8 and TRBJ1-6, the CDR3 gives the full variable domain: GAGVSQSPRYKVAKRGQDVALRCDPISGHVSLFWYQQALGQGPEFLTYFQNEAQLDKSGLPSDRFFAERPEGSVSTLKIQRTQQEDSAVYLCASSTGTGGNSPLHFGNGTRLTVT.

V gene TRBV19 combines with J gene TRBJ2-7; D possibly uses TRBD1 or TRBD2 (6 bases each). The CDR3 covers 16 residues. The germline gives CDR1 LNHDA, CDR2 SQIVND (reference sequence). Trimming removed 8 bases at V and 2 bases at J, with 22 bases between. For the CDR3, the DNA is TGTGCCAGTGGAACGGGGGCCGGGACCACCGCCTACGAGCAGTACTTC. Amino acids: CASGTGAGTTAYEQYF.

The sample holds many counts of this clonotype. V gene TRBV6-5 combines with J gene TRBJ2-7, with 9 nucleotides matching TRBD1. Germline V lookup: CDR1 MNHEY, CDR2 SVGAGI. The CDR3 contains 15 residues. The ends lost 6 bases at V and 3 bases at J; junction bases unmatched: 9. CDR3 residues: CASRQPGQGLYEQYF. CDR3 sequence (DNA): TGTGCCAGCAGGCAGCCGGGACAGGGCCTCTACGAGCAGTACTTC.

This clonotype has only a few counts. The rearrangement uses TRBV2 and TRBJ2-7; D unresolved. This CDR3 is built from 12 residues. The V gene lost 9 bases and the J gene lost 3 bases, with 12 bases spanning the gap. Germline CDR1 and CDR2: SNHLY and FYNNEI. The CDR3 protein is CASLHNGYEQYF. CDR3 nucleotide sequence: TGTGCCAGTCTACACAACGGCTACGAGCAGTACTTC.

In this sample, this clonotype turned up many times. In nucleotides, the CDR3 is TGTGCCAGCAGCCTACGAACTAGCGGGATACGGGTTAGTGGGGACAATGAGCAGTTCTTC. Encoded protein: CASSLRTSGIRVSGDNEQFF. This rearrangement joins TRBV7-8 to TRBJ2-1; TRBD2 agrees at 10 bases. CDR3 size: 20 residues. The junction had 21 bases not matched to a gene; V was cut back by 5 bases and J by 5 bases. Germline V lookup: CDR1 SGHVS, CDR2 FQNEAQ. Full variable domain (remainder filled in from reference TRBV7-8 and TRBJ2-1): GAGVSQSPRYKVAKRGQDVALRCDPISGHVSLFWYQQALGQGPEFLTYFQNEAQLDKSGLPSDRFFAERPEGSVSTLKIQRTQQEDSAVYLCASSLRTSGIRVSGDNEQFFGPGTRLTVL.

This clonotype was found a few times. V usage is TRBV28 and J usage is TRBJ2-7; D possibly corresponds to TRBD2 (5 bases). Deletions cut 8 bases from V and 2 bases from J, with 10 bases between. The CDR3 consists of 12 residues. Germline assignment: CDR1 MDHEN and CDR2 SYDVKM. The CDR3 region has the DNA TGTGCCAGCGGGCCCGGGACCTACGAGCAGTACTTC. This encodes CASGPGTYEQYF.

This clonotype was counted between two and nine times. The chain has TRBV3-1 and TRBJ2-3, with D possibly matching TRBD1 (6 bases). The germline V gene encodes CDR1 LGHDT and CDR2 YNNKEL (reference sequence). The V end was cut by 4 bases, the J end by 6 bases, with 11 bases between. The CDR3 contains 13 residues. The CDR3 here is CASSRTDSDTQYF. The CDR3 nucleotides read TGTGCCAGCAGCCGGACAGACTCCGATACGCAGTATTTT.

The sample holds many counts of this clonotype. The chain is built from TRBV7-2 and TRBJ2-3; 12 nucleotides align to TRBD2. The J segment lost 2 bases and the V segment lost 5 bases, leaving 5 bases of the junction unmatched. The CDR3 contains 16 residues. Germline V CDR1 and CDR2: SGHTA, FQGNSA. The CDR3 loop reads CASSIGLAGYTDTQYF. The CDR3 DNA reads as TGTGCCAGCAGCATAGGACTAGCGGGGTACACAGATACGCAGTATTTT.

The table lists this clonotype with many counts. The chain recombines TRBV29-1 with TRBJ2-1; D unclear. The CDR3 is 14 amino acids. Germline V lookup: CDR1 SQVTM, CDR2 ANQGSEA. V shed 5 bases and J shed 5 bases, with 16 bases lying between them. Written as DNA, the CDR3 is TGCAGCGTTCTAGGAGCCTTTGACCACAATGAGCAGTTCTTC. Translated, it gives CSVLGAFDHNEQFF.